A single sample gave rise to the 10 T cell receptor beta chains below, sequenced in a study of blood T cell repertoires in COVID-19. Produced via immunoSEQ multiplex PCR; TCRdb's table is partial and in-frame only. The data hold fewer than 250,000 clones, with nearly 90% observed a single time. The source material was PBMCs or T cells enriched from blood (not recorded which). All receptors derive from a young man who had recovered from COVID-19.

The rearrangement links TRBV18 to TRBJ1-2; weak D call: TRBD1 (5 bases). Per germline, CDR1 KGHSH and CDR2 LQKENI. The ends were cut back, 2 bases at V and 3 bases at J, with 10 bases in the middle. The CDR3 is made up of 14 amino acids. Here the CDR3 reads CASSPKGNHYGYTF. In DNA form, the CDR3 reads TGTGCCAGCTCACCAAAGGGGAATCACTATGGCTACACCTTC.

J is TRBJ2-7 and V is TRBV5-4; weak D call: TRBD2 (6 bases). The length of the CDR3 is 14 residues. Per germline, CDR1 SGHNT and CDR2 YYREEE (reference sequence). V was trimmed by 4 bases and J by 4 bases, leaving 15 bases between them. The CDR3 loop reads CASSTQTSRYEQYF. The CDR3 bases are TGTGCCAGCAGCACCCAGACTAGTCGGTACGAGCAGTACTTC.

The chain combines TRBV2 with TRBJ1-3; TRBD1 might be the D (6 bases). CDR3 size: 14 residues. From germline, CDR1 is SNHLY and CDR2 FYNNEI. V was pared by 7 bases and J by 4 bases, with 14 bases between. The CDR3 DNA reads TGTGCCAGCACCTTAGACAGGAGGGGAAACACCATATATTTT. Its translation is CASTLDRRGNTIYF.

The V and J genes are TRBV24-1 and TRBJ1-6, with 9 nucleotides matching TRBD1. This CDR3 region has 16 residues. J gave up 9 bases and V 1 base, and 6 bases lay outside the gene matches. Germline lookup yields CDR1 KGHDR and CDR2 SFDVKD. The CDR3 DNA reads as TGTGCCACCAGTGATTTAGGGACAGGGAGGAGTTCACCCCTCCACTTT. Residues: CATSDLGTGRSSPLHF.

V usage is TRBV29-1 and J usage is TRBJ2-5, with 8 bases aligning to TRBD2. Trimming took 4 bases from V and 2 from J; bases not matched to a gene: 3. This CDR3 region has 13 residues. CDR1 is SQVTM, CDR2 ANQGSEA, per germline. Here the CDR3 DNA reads TGCAGCGTTGCGGGAGGGTCGCAAGAGACCCAGTACTTC. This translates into CSVAGGSQETQYF. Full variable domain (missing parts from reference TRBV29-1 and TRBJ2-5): SAVISQKPSRDICQRGTSLTIQCQVDSQVTMMFWYRQQPGQSLTLIATANQGSEATYESGFVIDKFPISRPNLTFSTLTVSNMSPEDSSIYLCSVAGGSQETQYFGPGTRLLVL.

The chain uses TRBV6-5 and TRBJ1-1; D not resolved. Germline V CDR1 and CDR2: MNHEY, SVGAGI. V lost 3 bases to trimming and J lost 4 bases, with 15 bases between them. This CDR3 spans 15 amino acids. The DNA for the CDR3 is TGTGCCAGCAGTTATTCGCCCAGGCTCACCACTGAAGCTTTCTTT. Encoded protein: CASSYSPRLTTEAFF.

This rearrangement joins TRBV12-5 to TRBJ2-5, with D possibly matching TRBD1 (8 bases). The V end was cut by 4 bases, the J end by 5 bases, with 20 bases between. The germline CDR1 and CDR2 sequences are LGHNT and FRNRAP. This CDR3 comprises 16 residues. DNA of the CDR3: TGTGCTAGTGGTTGGCGGACAGGGAGGGCTGGGGAGACCCAGTACTTC. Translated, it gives CASGWRTGRAGETQYF.

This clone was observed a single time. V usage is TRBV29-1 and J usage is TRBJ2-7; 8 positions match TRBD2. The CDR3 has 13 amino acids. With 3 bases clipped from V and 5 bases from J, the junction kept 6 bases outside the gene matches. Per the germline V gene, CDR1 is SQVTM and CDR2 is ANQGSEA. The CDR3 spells CSVDSSGGDEQYF. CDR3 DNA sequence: TGCAGCGTTGATTCGTCGGGAGGGGACGAGCAGTACTTC.

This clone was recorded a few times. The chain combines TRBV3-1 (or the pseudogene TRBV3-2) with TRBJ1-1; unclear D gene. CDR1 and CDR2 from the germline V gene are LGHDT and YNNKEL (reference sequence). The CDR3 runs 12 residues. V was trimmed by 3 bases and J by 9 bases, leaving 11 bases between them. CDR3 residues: CASSHKSVQAFF. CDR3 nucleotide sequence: TGTGCCAGCAGCCACAAGTCAGTTCAAGCTTTCTTT.

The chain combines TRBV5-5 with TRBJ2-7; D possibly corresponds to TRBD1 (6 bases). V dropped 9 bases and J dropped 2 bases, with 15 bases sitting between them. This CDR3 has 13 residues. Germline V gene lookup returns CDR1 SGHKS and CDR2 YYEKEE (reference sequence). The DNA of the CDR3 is TGTGCCATTCCACAGGGATTACCCTACGAGCAGTACTTC. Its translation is CAIPQGLPYEQYF.